The 20 T cell receptor beta chains in this list originate from one sample, sequenced in a study of blood T cell repertoires in COVID-19. The table came from immunoSEQ multiplex PCR; TCRdb's copy has only in-frame clones and leaves some out. The sample yields fewer than 150,000 clones, about four fifths seen once. What was sequenced was peripheral blood. The receptors derive from a human donor in a cohort sampled during active COVID-19.

The chain combines TRBV30 with TRBJ1-4; maybe TRBD1 (5 bases). The CDR3 length is 15 residues. Germline lookup yields CDR1 GTSNPN and CDR2 SVGIG (reference sequence). Trimming cost V 2 bases and J 4 bases, with 14 bases left between them. CDR3 amino acids: CAWSSVREYNEKLFF. For the CDR3, the DNA is TGTGCCTGGAGTTCGGTCAGGGAATATAATGAAAAACTGTTTTTT.

The CDR3 coding sequence is TGCGCCAGCAGCCGTCGACAGGGGGCAGTAGATAATTCACCCCTCCACTTT. Translated, it gives CASSRRQGAVDNSPLHF. The chain employs TRBV5-1 and TRBJ1-6; 10 positions match TRBD1. V lost 4 bases and J lost 5; bases outside the gene matches: 9. CDR1 is SGHRS, CDR2 YFSETQ, per germline. The CDR3 has 17 residues. Looking up the rest from reference TRBV5-1 and TRBJ1-6 gives the full variable domain: KAGVTQTPRYLIKTRGQQVTLSCSPISGHRSVSWYQQTPGQGLQFLFEYFSETQRNKGNFPGRFSGRQFSNSRSEMNVSTLELGDSALYLCASSRRQGAVDNSPLHFGNGTRLTVT.

There are a few counts of this clone. The chain has TRBV6-1 and TRBJ1-1; no definite D call. Germline loops: CDR1 MNHNS, CDR2 SASEGT. The V gene lost 3 bases and the J gene lost 0 bases, with 5 bases spanning the gap. The CDR3 is 13 amino acids. CDR3 loop: CASSDTVNTEAFF. CDR3 coding DNA: TGTGCCAGCAGTGACACGGTGAACACTGAAGCTTTCTTT.

The CDR3 region is CASSAGGERRRETQYF. CDR3 nucleotides: TGTGCCAGCAGCGCGGGGGGGGAACGGCGGAGGGAGACCCAGTACTTC. The chain carries TRBV7-2 and TRBJ2-5; 9 nucleotides line up with TRBD2. With V trimmed by 5 bases and J by 5 bases, 12 bases remained unmatched. CDR1 and CDR2 from the germline V gene are SGHTA and FQGNSA. The CDR3 contains 16 residues.

This rearrangement joins TRBV9 to TRBJ1-6; D not resolved. V was clipped by 0 bases and J by 9 bases, with 16 bases between them. CDR3 length equals 16 residues. CDR1 and CDR2 from the germline V gene are SGDLS and YYNGEE. The CDR3 DNA reads TGTGCCAGCAGCGTAGGGGTAGGGAGCCGTGGTTCACCCCTCCACTTT. It specifies CASSVGVGSRGSPLHF. The full variable domain, completed using reference TRBV9 and TRBJ1-6, is DSGVTQTPKHLITATGQRVTLRCSPRSGDLSVYWYQQSLDQGLQFLIQYYNGEERAKGNILERFSAQQFPDLHSELNLSSLELGDSALYFCASSVGVGSRGSPLHFGNGTRLTVT.

This clone was detected a few times. The chain combines TRBV10-2 with TRBJ2-2; no firm D call. V was shortened by 7 bases and J by 0 bases, with 6 bases between the two germline ends. The CDR3 runs 13 residues. Germline loops: CDR1 WSHSY, CDR2 SAAADI. The CDR3 region has the DNA TGCGCCAGCAAGCAAGCGAACACCGGGGAGCTGTTTTTT. Amino acid sequence: CASKQANTGELFF.

This rearrangement joins TRBV6-6 to TRBJ1-4; no clear D gene. CDR1 and CDR2 from the germline V gene are MNHNY and SVGAGI (reference sequence). The CDR3 contains 12 residues. Trimming removed 5 bases from V and 11 bases from J, with 12 bases in between. In DNA, the CDR3 is TGTGCCAGCAGTGGTTCTCCCCGGAAACTGTTTTTT. Its protein is CASSGSPRKLFF.

The chain carries TRBV7-9 and TRBJ1-2; the D gene is possibly TRBD1 (6 bases). Germline V gene data show CDR1 as SEHNR and CDR2 as FQNEAQ (reference sequence). The CDR3 loop spans 14 amino acids. Trimming left V 5 bases short and J 4 bases short, with 14 bases between. CDR3 in amino acids: CASSPRGQIYGYTF. CDR3 nucleotides: TGTGCCAGCAGCCCGCGTGGACAGATCTATGGCTACACCTTC.

This rearrangement joins TRBV5-1 to TRBJ1-3; the D gene is possibly TRBD1 (6 bases). V dropped 0 bases and J dropped 0 bases, with 10 bases sitting between them. The CDR3 length is 16 residues. Germline V gene sequence: CDR1 SGHRS, CDR2 YFSETQ. CDR3 nucleotide sequence: TGCGCCAGCAGCTTGGCCCTGGACAGCTCTGGAAACACCATATATTTT. Translation: CASSLALDSSGNTIYF.

The V gene is TRBV9, the J gene TRBJ2-2, with a weak D call TRBD1 (5 bases). The CDR3 consists of 15 residues. Trimming shortened V by 4 bases and J by 6 bases, and 16 bases separated the two germline ends. Per the germline V gene, CDR1 is SGDLS and CDR2 is YYNGEE. The CDR3 sequence: CASSLLDSFPGELFF. CDR3 bases: TGTGCCAGCAGCTTGTTAGACAGTTTCCCCGGGGAGCTGTTTTTT. The full variable domain, in which reference TRBV9 and TRBJ2-2 provide the parts outside the CDR3, is DSGVTQTPKHLITATGQRVTLRCSPRSGDLSVYWYQQSLDQGLQFLIQYYNGEERAKGNILERFSAQQFPDLHSELNLSSLELGDSALYFCASSLLDSFPGELFFGEGSRLTVL.

V gene TRBV5-6 combines with J gene TRBJ2-5; weak D call: TRBD1 (6 bases). Germline V lookup: CDR1 SGHDT, CDR2 YYEEEE. V was cut by 6 bases and J by 6 bases, with 18 bases left in between. The CDR3 contains 14 residues. The CDR3 loop is CASTLTGIGKTQYF. CDR3 DNA sequence: TGTGCCAGCACCCTCACAGGGATCGGGAAGACCCAGTACTTC.

The V and J genes are TRBV29-1 and TRBJ2-7; TRBD1 matches at 10 bases. The CDR3 is made up of 16 amino acids. In germline, CDR1 is SQVTM, CDR2 ANQGSEA. J lost 5 bases, V lost 3 bases, and 13 bases had no gene match. CDR3 coding DNA: TGCAGCGTTGACACCGCTGGGGGACAGGGGATCCACGAGCAGTACTTC. Residues: CSVDTAGGQGIHEQYF.

The chain employs TRBV19 and TRBJ1-5; no reliable D call. This CDR3 has 13 amino acids. Per the germline V gene, CDR1 is LNHDA and CDR2 is SQIVND (reference sequence). V dropped 5 bases and J dropped 11 bases, with 16 bases sitting between them. CDR3 in amino acids: CASSPNLGLSQHF. CDR3 nucleotides: TGTGCCAGTAGTCCCAATCTGGGCCTGTCCCAGCATTTT. The variable domain in full, with the rest retrieved from reference TRBV19 and TRBJ1-5, is DGGITQSPKYLFRKEGQNVTLSCEQNLNHDAMYWYRQDPGQGLRLIYYSQIVNDFQKGDIAEGYSVSREKKESFPLTVTSAQKNPTAFYLCASSPNLGLSQHFGDGTRLSIL.

This rearrangement joins TRBV2 to TRBJ2-7, with 9 bases identical to TRBD1. Unmatched junction bases numbered 4, after V lost 5 bases and J lost 2 bases. This CDR3 is 14 amino acids long. Germline V gene data show CDR1 as SNHLY and CDR2 as FYNNEI. The CDR3 sequence is CASSSGTGPYEQYF. CDR3 bases: TGTGCCAGCAGTTCCGGGACAGGGCCCTACGAGCAGTACTTC.

This clone was found once. V usage is TRBV5-1 and J usage is TRBJ2-5; 11 nucleotides align to TRBD1. V lost 2 bases to trimming and J lost 5 bases; unmatched junction nucleotides: 8. Per the germline V gene, CDR1 is SGHRS and CDR2 is YFSETQ. The CDR3 is made up of 16 amino acids. The CDR3 bases are TGCGCCAGCAGCTTAAGAAGGACAGGGGGCTATGAGACCCAGTACTTC. Translated, it gives CASSLRRTGGYETQYF.

The V call is TRBV14, the J call TRBJ1-2, with unresolved D. Germline loops: CDR1 SGHDN, CDR2 FVKESK. The CDR3 covers 14 residues. With 6 bases removed from V and 2 bases from J, the gap between germline ends came to 13 bases. This CDR3 is CASRPAGGNYGYTF. The DNA of the CDR3 is TGTGCCAGCAGGCCCGCGGGAGGCAACTATGGCTACACCTTC.

The rearrangement joins TRBV6-2 or TRBV6-3 to TRBJ2-2; D unresolved. CDR1 and CDR2 (germline): MNHEY, SVGEGT. This CDR3 has 17 amino acids. V was trimmed by 3 bases and J by 1 base, leaving 15 bases between them. DNA for the CDR3: TGTGCCAGCAGTTATTCACCCAGTGTCTGGAACACCGGGGAGCTGTTTTTT. Translation gives CASSYSPSVWNTGELFF.

This chain links TRBV7-3 with TRBJ1-5; D gene uncertain. V was pared by 5 bases and J by 4 bases, with 21 bases between. Germline-derived CDR1 and CDR2 are SGHTA and FQGTGA. The CDR3 spans 17 residues. The CDR3 coding sequence is TGTGCCAGCAGCCTTACCACGAGGTTGCTATTAAATCAGCCCCAGCATTTT. Its protein product is CASSLTTRLLLNQPQHF.

Here the CDR3 DNA reads TGTGCCAGCAGCTTGTCAATTCCGGGGTCCCCTGGAAACACCATATATTTT. It specifies CASSLSIPGSPGNTIYF. The gene calls are TRBV5-4 and TRBJ1-3; D call uncertain. The CDR3 has 17 amino acids. Trimming stripped 1 base from V and 2 bases from J, with 16 bases between. Germline V gene sequence: CDR1 SGHNT, CDR2 YYREEE (reference sequence).

V and J are TRBV9 and TRBJ2-1; 8 nucleotides agree with TRBD2. Germline V gene lookup returns CDR1 SGDLS and CDR2 YYNGEE. Trimming cost V 4 bases and J 4 bases; bases outside gene matches: 10. There are 16 residues in the CDR3. The CDR3 nucleotides are TGTGCCAGCAGCCTCCTTAGCGGGGCGGGATACAATGAGCAGTTCTTC. It yields the protein CASSLLSGAGYNEQFF.